The 9 T cell receptor beta chains below were found in one sample sequenced in a study of cytomegalovirus exposure and HLA in healthy donors. Both 60 Vbeta primers and 13 Jbeta primers went into the PCR. The protocol was immunoSEQ multiplex PCR, while the TCRdb copy is restricted to in-frame clones and leaves out a portion. The profile shows roughly 62,000 clones, 70% to 80% of them singletons. Sequenced sample: PBMCs. The receptor source for this set is a middle-aged woman in good health and CMV-seropositive.

The V call is TRBV28, the J call TRBJ1-2; TRBD1 aligns across 8 bases. Germline CDR1 and CDR2: MDHEN and SYDVKM. The V gene end was trimmed by 7 bases and the J gene end by 1 base; junction bases not matched to a gene: 5. This CDR3 has 14 residues. CDR3 nucleotide sequence: TGTGCCAGCACCCGACAGGGGAATAACTATGGCTACACCTTC. Translation: CASTRQGNNYGYTF.

The chain combines TRBV28 with TRBJ1-4; 10 bases are shared with TRBD1. CDR1 and CDR2 (germline): MDHEN, SYDVKM. V lost 1 base, J lost 6 bases, and 2 bases stayed unmatched. The CDR3 consists of 15 residues. For the CDR3, the DNA is TGTGCCAGCAGTTTATCCGGGACAGGGGATGAAAAACTGTTTTTT. This encodes CASSLSGTGDEKLFF.

Regarding this clone: A read error may account for a junction end that differs from germline. The chain carries TRBV7-9 and TRBJ1-2; no reliable D call. The CDR3 is 11 amino acids. Germline values: CDR1 SEHNR, CDR2 FQNEAQ (reference sequence). The CDR3, as DNA: TGTTCCAGCACTTCAGGTCGGGGCTACACCTTC. Translated: CSSTSGRGYTF.

The chain combines TRBV5-1 with TRBJ2-5, with 7 positions matching TRBD2. The length of the CDR3 is 16 residues. The germline V gene has CDR1 SGHRS and CDR2 YFSETQ. The trim removed 2 bases at V and 2 bases at J, leaving 9 bases unmatched. In DNA form, the CDR3 reads TGCGCCAGCAGCTTCTCTGCCGGGGGGACTCAAGAGACCCAGTACTTC. Translation: CASSFSAGGTQETQYF.

The chain links TRBV2 to TRBJ1-2; possible D gene TRBD1, 5 bases. This CDR3 has 14 amino acids. Trimming left V 6 bases short and J 7 bases short, with 18 bases between. CDR1 and CDR2 (germline): SNHLY, FYNNEI. The CDR3: CASRLDIQGGGYTF. For the CDR3, the DNA is TGTGCCAGCAGGCTCGATATCCAGGGAGGTGGCTACACCTTC.

The sample holds a few counts of this clone. Written as DNA, the CDR3 is TGTGCCAGCAGCTTAGCAGCGAGAACGGCCCCTTACTTC. Its protein product is CASSLAARTAPYF. This sequence joins TRBV7-9 and TRBJ2-5; D call uncertain. The germline CDR1 and CDR2 sequences are SEHNR and FQNEAQ (reference sequence). Trimming pared 0 bases from V and 14 bases from J, leaving 16 bases between. The CDR3 is 13 amino acids. Filled out from reference TRBV7-9 and TRBJ2-5, the complete variable domain reads DTGVSQNPRHKITKRGQNVTFRCDPISEHNRLYWYRQTLGQGPEFLTYFQNEAQLEKSRLLSDRFSAERPKGSFSTLEIQRTEQGDSAMYLCASSLAARTAPYFGPGTRLLVL.

This CDR3 is CAISPQGAGTGELFF. The DNA for the CDR3 is TGTGCCATCAGCCCTCAGGGGGCAGGCACCGGGGAGCTGTTTTTT. The chain couples TRBV10-3 to TRBJ2-2; TRBD1 matches 8 bases. The CDR3 sequence is 15 residues long. J gave up 4 bases and V 6 bases, and 7 bases lay outside the gene matches. The germline CDR1 and CDR2 sequences are ENHRY and SYGVKD.

The rearrangement joins TRBV7-2 to TRBJ2-6; D may be TRBD2 (5 bases). Trimming took 6 bases from V and 0 from J, leaving 21 bases between them. The CDR3 is 19 residues long. CDR1 is SGHTA, CDR2 FQGNSA, per germline. CDR3 DNA sequence: TGTGCCAGCAGTTCAGGTAGAGGAGGTGTTAGCTCTGGGGCCAACGTCCTGACTTTC. Residues: CASSSGRGGVSSGANVLTF.

This chain connects TRBV28 to TRBJ1-5, with D perhaps matching TRBD1 (5 bases). Germline CDR1 reads MDHEN; CDR2 reads SYDVKM. The V gene lost 2 bases and the J gene lost 6 bases, with 23 bases spanning the gap. This CDR3 region has 18 residues. The CDR3 sequence: CASSLESRAGGRGQPQHF. CDR3 nucleotides: TGTGCCAGCAGTTTAGAGAGCAGGGCGGGGGGTAGGGGTCAGCCCCAGCATTTT. Together with reference TRBV28 and TRBJ1-5, the CDR3 gives the full variable domain: DVKVTQSSRYLVKRTGEKVFLECVQDMDHENMFWYRQDPGLGLRLIYFSYDVKMKEKGDIPEGYSVSREKKERFSLILESASTNQTSMYLCASSLESRAGGRGQPQHFGDGTRLSIL.